This T cell receptor beta chain is drawn from a study of PD-1 blockade in classical Hodgkin lymphoma. Overall study context: Patients were dosed intravenously with nivolumab at 3 mg/kg every 2 weeks.

CDR1 is SGHNT, CDR2 YYREEE, per germline (reference sequence). V was pared by 2 bases and J by 3 bases, with 5 bases of the junction left unmatched. The CDR3 has 16 residues. Study-level findings and limits: After ASCT, patients who started nivolumab under 1 year later were excluded. Repertoires differed for reasons still undefined, possibly disease activity or prior therapy. CD4+ TCR diversity, unlike CD8+, climbed significantly by C4D1.

This clone appeared a single time. Its antigen is unknown. Sample time point: cycle 4 day 1 (C4D1), after 6 weeks of nivolumab. With no exception, relapse followed autologous stem cell transplantation in all patients, and brentuximab vedotin exposure varied. Repertoires were generated with immunoSEQ multiplex PCR, while TCRdb's copy carries only in-frame clones and drops some. The table records fewer than 25,000 clones, 70% to 80% of them present only once. This clonotype was obtained from a human donor with classical Hodgkin lymphoma. The material sequenced was peripheral blood mononuclear cells (PBMCs), taken before the fourth cycle of nivolumab. The V call is TRBV5-4, the J call TRBJ2-3; 11 nucleotides agree with TRBD1. As DNA, the CDR3 is TGTGCCAGCAGCTTCGGGACAGGGGGAGAAACAGATACGCAGTATTTT. Translating it yields CASSFGTGGETDTQYF.